These 21 T cell receptor beta chains were sequenced from one sample in a study of untreated major depressive disorder. Profiling relied on immunoSEQ multiplex PCR, and the TCRdb table lists in-frame clones only, not all of them. Found here are about 20,000 clones, 87% of them singletons; the top ten hold around 4.9%. The sample taken for sequencing was CD4+ T cells from PBMCs. The receptors here all came from a woman aged 25-40 years in good health.

The chain is built from TRBV19 and TRBJ1-2; 7 bases align to TRBD1. Germline CDR1 reads LNHDA; CDR2 reads SQIVND (reference sequence). The CDR3 has 15 residues. Unmatched junction bases numbered 9, after V lost 0 bases and J lost 8 bases. The CDR3 here is CASSIEEGAREGYTF. In DNA form, the CDR3 reads TGTGCCAGTAGTATAGAGGAGGGGGCTCGGGAAGGCTACACCTTC. The full variable domain, its missing parts supplied by reference TRBV19 and TRBJ1-2, is DGGITQSPKYLFRKEGQNVTLSCEQNLNHDAMYWYRQDPGQGLRLIYYSQIVNDFQKGDIAEGYSVSREKKESFPLTVTSAQKNPTAFYLCASSIEEGAREGYTFGSGTRLTVV.

The rearrangement links TRBV2 to TRBJ2-2; 9 bases are shared with TRBD1. The germline CDR1 and CDR2 sequences are SNHLY and FYNNEI. With 6 bases clipped from V and 4 bases from J, the junction kept 0 bases outside the gene matches. This CDR3 contains 13 residues. The DNA of the CDR3 is TGTGCCAGCAGGACAGGGGGCACCGGGGAGCTGTTTTTT. Translating it yields CASRTGGTGELFF.

V usage is TRBV28 and J usage is TRBJ1-6; TRBD1 matches at 7 bases. This CDR3 has 16 residues. CDR1 and CDR2 from the germline V gene are MDHEN and SYDVKM. The V segment lost 5 bases and the J segment 9 bases; nucleotides outside the gene matches: 13. The CDR3 reads CASSPPSGQGVSPLHF. DNA for the CDR3: TGTGCCAGCAGTCCCCCGTCCGGGCAGGGGGTTTCACCCCTCCACTTT.

This chain links TRBV30 with TRBJ2-1; tentative D call: TRBD1 (5 bases). The CDR3 extends over 15 amino acids. CDR1 is GTSNPN and CDR2 is SVGIG in the germline V gene (reference sequence). V was cut by 0 bases and J by 8 bases, with 17 bases left in between. The CDR3 coding sequence is TGTGCCTGGAGTGTACTGGGTCAGGGTGGAGATGAGCAGTTCTTC. Its protein product is CAWSVLGQGGDEQFF.

This sequence joins TRBV30 and TRBJ2-1; maybe TRBD2 (6 bases). The V gene lost 0 bases and the J gene lost 12 bases, with 21 bases spanning the gap. CDR1 is GTSNPN, CDR2 SVGIG, per germline (reference sequence). The CDR3 covers 15 residues. This CDR3 reads CAWSVHEAGGAGQFF. CDR3 DNA: TGTGCCTGGAGTGTTCACGAGGCGGGCGGGGCCGGGCAGTTCTTC.

This clone was observed a handful of times. V is TRBV19 and J is TRBJ1-6; TRBD1 aligns across 9 bases. The CDR3 length is 14 residues. Per the germline V gene, CDR1 is LNHDA and CDR2 is SQIVND (reference sequence). J was trimmed by 11 bases and V by 3 bases; bases with no gene match: 5. The CDR3 here is CASSIGTGRPPLHF. The CDR3 region has the DNA TGTGCCAGTAGTATCGGGACAGGGCGCCCACCCCTCCACTTT. The full variable domain, completed using reference TRBV19 and TRBJ1-6, is DGGITQSPKYLFRKEGQNVTLSCEQNLNHDAMYWYRQDPGQGLRLIYYSQIVNDFQKGDIAEGYSVSREKKESFPLTVTSAQKNPTAFYLCASSIGTGRPPLHFGNGTRLTVT.

This clone was picked up one time. The CDR3 DNA reads TGTGCCAGCAGCCCTGCGGGGCTATATGGCTACACCTTC. Its protein is CASSPAGLYGYTF. The V gene is TRBV7-2, the J gene TRBJ1-2; TRBD1 is a possible D gene (5 bases). This CDR3 is 13 amino acids long. CDR1 and CDR2 from the germline V gene are SGHTA and FQGNSA. Trimming left V 5 bases short and J 5 bases short, with 12 bases between. Together with reference TRBV7-2 and TRBJ1-2, the CDR3 gives the full variable domain: GAGVSQSPSNKVTEKGKDVELRCDPISGHTALYWYRQSLGQGLEFLIYFQGNSAPDKSGLPSDRFSAERTGGSVSTLTIQRTQQEDSAVYLCASSPAGLYGYTFGSGTRLTVV.

V gene TRBV7-6 combines with J gene TRBJ1-5; D not resolved. The CDR3 length is 13 residues. V was clipped by 4 bases and J by 6 bases, with 10 bases between them. The V gene's germline CDR1 is SGHVS and CDR2 FNYEAQ. CDR3 DNA sequence: TGTGCCAGCAGCTCCCAGGCAGGTCAGCCCCAGCATTTT. It yields the protein CASSSQAGQPQHF.

The chain carries TRBV27 and TRBJ1-2, with 9 nucleotides matching TRBD1. The V gene's germline CDR1 is MNHEY and CDR2 SMNVEV (reference sequence). The CDR3 spans 14 residues. V was pared by 6 bases and J by 8 bases, with 10 bases of the junction left unmatched. CDR3 bases: TGTGCCAGCAGCCGCGGACAGGGGACCGGCGGCTACACCTTC. Protein sequence: CASSRGQGTGGYTF.

The V and J genes are TRBV7-3 and TRBJ2-1, with D possibly called TRBD1 or TRBD2 (5 bases each). The CDR3 is 14 amino acids. The V and J ends lost 5 bases and 6 bases respectively, with 14 bases between them. Germline-derived CDR1 and CDR2 are SGHTA and FQGTGA. The CDR3 nucleotides are TGTGCCAGCAGCCGGGACGGGAAACCCAATGAGCAGTTCTTC. Translation: CASSRDGKPNEQFF.

The chain carries TRBV4-2 and TRBJ1-6; D might be TRBD1 (5 bases). The CDR3 length is 17 residues. V was clipped by 0 bases and J by 8 bases, with 17 bases between them. Germline V gene sequence: CDR1 LGHNA, CDR2 YNFKEQ. CDR3 sequence: CASSQDHQSGTYSPLHF. In DNA form, the CDR3 reads TGTGCCAGCAGCCAAGATCACCAGAGCGGGACTTATTCACCCCTCCACTTT.

The chain uses TRBV5-6 and TRBJ1-2, with D possibly matching TRBD1 (5 bases). Germline V gene sequence: CDR1 SGHDT, CDR2 YYEEEE. The V end lost 5 bases, the J end lost 4 bases, and 15 bases lay between the germline ends. This CDR3 spans 14 amino acids. CDR3 bases: TGTGCCAGCAGGGCGCTGGGGGAAGGCTATGGCTACACCTTC. The encoded protein is CASRALGEGYGYTF.

The chain couples TRBV27 to TRBJ2-5, with D perhaps matching TRBD1 (6 bases). Germline loops: CDR1 MNHEY, CDR2 SMNVEV (reference sequence). The V end was cut by 0 bases, the J end by 3 bases, with 14 bases between. CDR3 length: 16 residues. DNA for the CDR3: TGTGCCAGCAGTTTATCGGCAGGGGTTTTAGAAGAGACCCAGTACTTC. Its protein product is CASSLSAGVLEETQYF.

The chain combines TRBV28 with TRBJ1-1; D is uncertain. Trimming shortened V by 6 bases and J by 4 bases, and 9 bases separated the two germline ends. The germline CDR1 and CDR2 sequences are MDHEN and SYDVKM. The CDR3 spans 12 residues. The CDR3 DNA is TGTGCCAGCAGCGACCAGCCCACTGAAGCTTTCTTT. This gives the protein CASSDQPTEAFF.

This clone was observed a handful of times. This chain links TRBV5-1 with TRBJ2-5; 14 bases line up with TRBD2. Germline V gives CDR1 SGHRS, CDR2 YFSETQ. CDR3 length equals 18 residues. Trimming removed 3 bases from V and 2 bases from J; junction bases left unmatched: 9. The CDR3 here is CASSSGLAGGLGQETQYF. The CDR3 DNA follows: TGCGCCAGCAGCTCCGGACTAGCGGGGGGATTAGGGCAAGAGACCCAGTACTTC. Variable domain in full (rest from reference TRBV5-1 and TRBJ2-5): KAGVTQTPRYLIKTRGQQVTLSCSPISGHRSVSWYQQTPGQGLQFLFEYFSETQRNKGNFPGRFSGRQFSNSRSEMNVSTLELGDSALYLCASSSGLAGGLGQETQYFGPGTRLLVL.

V usage is TRBV5-1 and J usage is TRBJ2-3; perhaps TRBD2 as D (7 bases). There are 16 residues in the CDR3. The ends were cut back, 1 base at V and 2 bases at J, with 14 bases in the middle. Germline loops: CDR1 SGHRS, CDR2 YFSETQ. CDR3 in DNA: TGCGCCAGCAGCTTGAACGCGGGGGCCTTCACAGATACGCAGTATTTT. It translates to CASSLNAGAFTDTQYF.

The V gene is TRBV7-2, the J gene TRBJ1-2; no firm D call. The CDR3 is made up of 13 amino acids. Between the trimmed V and J ends, which lost 1 base and 4 bases, there was a span of 7 bases. The V gene's germline CDR1 is SGHTA and CDR2 FQGNSA. The chain's CDR3 is CASSLGPRYGYTF. As DNA, the CDR3 is TGTGCCAGCAGCTTAGGCCCCCGCTATGGCTACACCTTC. Using reference TRBV7-2 and TRBJ1-2 for the parts outside the CDR3, the full variable domain is GAGVSQSPSNKVTEKGKDVELRCDPISGHTALYWYRQSLGQGLEFLIYFQGNSAPDKSGLPSDRFSAERTGGSVSTLTIQRTQQEDSAVYLCASSLGPRYGYTFGSGTRLTVV.

This chain links TRBV6-6 with TRBJ1-5; D remains ambiguous. Trimming took off 0 bases at V and 8 bases at J, with 8 bases between the two ends. From germline, CDR1 is MNHNY and CDR2 SVGAGI (reference sequence). The CDR3 is made up of 13 amino acids. This CDR3 reads CASSYSKWEPQHF. CDR3 nucleotide sequence: TGTGCCAGCAGTTACTCGAAGTGGGAGCCCCAGCATTTT.

This clone came up once. CDR3 sequence: CAWSGGGYEQYF. As DNA, the CDR3 is TGTGCCTGGAGTGGAGGGGGTTACGAGCAGTACTTC. This chain uses TRBV30 with TRBJ2-7; TRBD1 is a possible D gene (6 bases). V was pared by 1 base and J by 4 bases, with 8 bases between. Germline assignment: CDR1 GTSNPN and CDR2 SVGIG (reference sequence). The CDR3 has 12 residues. The full variable domain, rest sourced from reference TRBV30 and TRBJ2-7, is SQTIHQWPATLVQPVGSPLSLECTVEGTSNPNLYWYRQAAGRGLQLLFYSVGIGQISSEVPQNLSASRPQDRQFILSSKKLLLSDSGFYLCAWSGGGYEQYFGPGTRLTVT.

The rearrangement links TRBV28 to TRBJ1-4; perhaps TRBD1 as D (6 bases). This CDR3 contains 14 residues. Germline values: CDR1 MDHEN, CDR2 SYDVKM. V shed 2 bases and J shed 7 bases, with 11 bases lying between them. CDR3: CASSLRGLREKLFF. The CDR3 DNA follows: TGTGCCAGCAGTTTAAGGGGGTTGCGTGAAAAACTGTTTTTT.

The chain recombines TRBV11-2 with TRBJ2-2; 12 nucleotides line up with TRBD2. Germline-derived CDR1 and CDR2 are SGHAT and FQNNGV. V was clipped by 4 bases and J by 4 bases; unmatched bases: 4. CDR3 length equals 16 residues. CDR3 in DNA: TGTGCCAGCAGCTCCCGACTAGCGGGGGTCACCGGGGAGCTGTTTTTT. Its protein is CASSSRLAGVTGELFF.